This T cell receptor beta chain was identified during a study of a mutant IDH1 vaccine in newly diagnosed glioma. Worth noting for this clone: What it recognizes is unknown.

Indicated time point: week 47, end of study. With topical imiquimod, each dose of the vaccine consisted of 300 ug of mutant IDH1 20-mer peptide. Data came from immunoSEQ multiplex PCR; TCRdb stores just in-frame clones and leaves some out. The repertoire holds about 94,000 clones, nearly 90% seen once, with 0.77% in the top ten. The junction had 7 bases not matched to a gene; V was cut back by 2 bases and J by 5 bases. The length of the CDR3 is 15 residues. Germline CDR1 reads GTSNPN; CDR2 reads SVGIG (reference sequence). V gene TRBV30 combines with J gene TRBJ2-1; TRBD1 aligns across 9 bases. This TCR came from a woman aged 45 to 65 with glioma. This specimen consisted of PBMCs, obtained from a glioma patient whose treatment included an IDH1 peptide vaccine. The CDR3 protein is CAWSSGTGFNNEQFF. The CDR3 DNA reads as TGTGCCTGGAGTTCGGGGACAGGGTTTAACAATGAGCAGTTCTTC.